This T cell receptor beta chain was found in a study of T-cell reconstitution after alpha-beta-depleted transplantation in children. V gave up 5 bases and J gave up 0 bases, with 8 bases separating them. Germline V CDR1 and CDR2: SEHNR, FQNEAQ (reference sequence). The CDR3 has 14 residues. It was with unique molecular identifiers that the TCRbeta library was prepared. TCRdb re-called the PCR reads through MiXCR, storing one row per CDR3 protein. The data contain approximately 82,000 distinct CDR3 sequences, 15% to 17% of them singletons. General study findings and limits: T-cell counts and diversity at one year post-transplant came mainly from newly produced T cells. Alpha-beta T cells about two months after transplant reportedly derived from several hundred expanded graft clones.

This clonotype was counted ten times or more. The antigen is unknown. The sample consisted of PBMCs, mostly from graft donor cells, taken 180 days after TCRalphabeta/CD19-depleted stem cell transplant. The sequence was obtained from a male patient between 2 and 10 years old who had a stem cell transplant for acute lymphoblastic leukemia, so the T cells may come from the graft donor. This sequence joins TRBV7-9 and TRBJ1-5, with D perhaps TRBD1 (5 bases). The CDR3 sequence: CASSRDSSNQPQHF. The CDR3 DNA follows: TGTGCCAGCAGCCGCGACAGTAGCAATCAGCCCCAGCATTTT.